The next 17 T cell receptor beta chains were all read from a single sample in a study of graft-versus-host responses after intestinal transplantation. Only in-frame clones appear in the TCRdb table, and some are missing; sequencing was by immunoSEQ multiplex PCR. The table includes some 19,000 clones, 40% to 50% detected once. CFSE-labeled responder cells (roughly 200,000) were plated with roughly 200,000 irradiated, violet-dye-labeled stimulator cells. This specimen consisted of alloreactive CD8+ T cells from a mixed lymphocyte reaction culture, obtained before intestinal transplant. The subset: CFSE-low proliferating T cells sorted from roughly 6-day pre-transplant mixed lymphocyte reaction (GvH or HvG direction). These receptors were taken from a human patient who received an intestinal transplant.

The chain couples TRBV6-5 to TRBJ2-2; unclear D gene. The CDR3 length is 13 residues. Germline V gives CDR1 MNHEY, CDR2 SVGAGI. Between the trimmed V and J ends, which lost 3 bases and 6 bases, there was a span of 8 bases. For the CDR3, the DNA is TGTGCCAGCAGTTATTTTGGGCCCGGGGAGCTGTTTTTT. Its translation: CASSYFGPGELFF.

The chain recombines TRBV6-1 with TRBJ2-7; TRBD1 might be the D (6 bases). The CDR3 covers 14 residues. V was shortened by 4 bases and J by 5 bases, with 15 bases between the two germline ends. Germline CDR1 MNHNS, CDR2 SASEGT. CDR3 residues: CASSALTGNNEQYF. DNA of the CDR3: TGTGCCAGCAGTGCCTTGACAGGTAATAACGAGCAGTACTTC.

This clone was detected a few times. The CDR3: CASSLGLGDYNEQFF. Written as DNA, the CDR3 is TGTGCCAGCAGCTTGGGACTCGGGGACTACAATGAGCAGTTCTTC. J is TRBJ2-1 and V is TRBV5-4, with D maybe TRBD2 (5 bases). The CDR3 sequence is 15 residues long. CDR1 is SGHNT and CDR2 is YYREEE in the germline V gene (reference sequence). The V end lost 0 bases, the J end lost 3 bases, and 10 bases lay between the germline ends.

The chain is built from TRBV7-9 and TRBJ1-1; D unresolved. V dropped 5 bases and J dropped 5 bases, with 9 bases sitting between them. The CDR3 has 12 amino acids. Germline loops: CDR1 SEHNR, CDR2 FQNEAQ (reference sequence). CDR3 nucleotides: TGTGCCAGCAGCCCGAGCGAGACTGAAGCTTTCTTT. This sequence encodes CASSPSETEAFF.

The rearrangement links TRBV6-5 to TRBJ1-1; D call uncertain. V lost 7 bases and J 1 base, leaving 13 bases between the germline ends. This CDR3 has 14 residues. CDR1 is MNHEY, CDR2 SVGAGI, per germline. The CDR3 sequence: CASIRTVANTEAFF. The DNA of the CDR3 is TGTGCCAGCATCAGAACAGTGGCGAACACTGAAGCTTTCTTT.

The chain joins TRBV27 to TRBJ2-7; D call uncertain. The CDR3 runs 13 residues. Trimming pared 3 bases from V and 3 bases from J, leaving 9 bases between. Germline V gene sequence: CDR1 MNHEY, CDR2 SMNVEV (reference sequence). The CDR3 coding sequence is TGTGCCAGCAGTTTGAAGACCAACTACGAGCAGTACTTC. This translates into CASSLKTNYEQYF.

The CDR3, as DNA: TGTGCCAGCAGCCCCTATGGGACTTTAGTCGAGCAGTACTTC. This codes for CASSPYGTLVEQYF. This chain links TRBV5-4 with TRBJ2-7, with D tentatively TRBD2 (6 bases). CDR3 length: 14 residues. Deletions cut 4 bases from V and 6 bases from J, with 17 bases between. Germline V gene sequence: CDR1 SGHNT, CDR2 YYREEE (reference sequence).

This clone was detected a few times. The V call is TRBV7-3, the J call TRBJ2-2; D remains unclear. The CDR3 is 13 amino acids. Germline V gives CDR1 SGHTA, CDR2 FQGTGA. V was cut by 2 bases and J by 6 bases, with 7 bases left in between. The CDR3 region has the DNA TGTGCCAGCAGCTTAGTTGGGGCCGGGGAGCTGTTTTTT. Its translation: CASSLVGAGELFF.

The chain joins TRBV2 to TRBJ1-5; no definite D call. The CDR3 is made up of 15 amino acids. The germline V gene encodes CDR1 SNHLY and CDR2 FYNNEI. Trimming left V 5 bases short and J 0 bases short, with 11 bases between. The CDR3 DNA reads TGTGCCAGCAGTATCGAGGGCGTTAGCAATCAGCCCCAGCATTTT. Amino acid sequence: CASSIEGVSNQPQHF.

This clone has more than one count but fewer than ten. V gene TRBV5-1 combines with J gene TRBJ2-3; 10 bases fit TRBD2. CDR1 and CDR2 (germline): SGHRS, YFSETQ. The CDR3 totals 16 residues. J was trimmed by 8 bases and V by 4 bases; bases with no gene match: 13. CDR3 region: CASSLITSGTLGTQYF. The CDR3 nucleotides are TGCGCCAGCAGCCTAATAACTAGCGGGACGTTGGGTACGCAGTATTTT.

The chain employs TRBV6-5 and TRBJ2-7; no clear D gene. The V end lost 4 bases, the J end lost 5 bases, and 12 bases lay between the germline ends. Per germline, CDR1 MNHEY and CDR2 SVGAGI. The CDR3 extends over 13 amino acids. CDR3 DNA: TGTGCCAGCAGTTCAACTTCGGTCAACGAGCAGTACTTC. It yields the protein CASSSTSVNEQYF.

This chain uses TRBV7-6 with TRBJ2-5; D is undetermined. Germline CDR1 and CDR2: SGHVS and FNYEAQ. This CDR3 has 13 amino acids. Trimming removed 1 base from V and 0 bases from J, with 3 bases in between. Here the CDR3 reads CASSLVYQETQYF. CDR3 coding DNA: TGTGCCAGCAGCTTAGTGTACCAAGAGACCCAGTACTTC.

There are a few counts of this clone. The V and J genes are TRBV7-9 and TRBJ2-2; D is ambiguous. The germline V and J ends were trimmed by 2 bases and 5 bases, with 3 bases remaining between them. Germline V gene sequence: CDR1 SEHNR, CDR2 FQNEAQ (reference sequence). The CDR3 covers 12 residues. Here the CDR3 DNA reads TGTGCCAGCAGCTTAATTACCGGGGAGCTGTTTTTT. Amino acid sequence: CASSLITGELFF.

This clone was counted once. This sequence joins TRBV18 and TRBJ2-3; 14 bases fit TRBD2. The CDR3 contains 17 residues. Germline V gene sequence: CDR1 KGHSH, CDR2 LQKENI. V lost 3 bases, J lost 4 bases, and 6 bases stayed unmatched. The CDR3 DNA reads TGTGCCAGCTCACCTCCTGGGACTAGCGGGAGCGCAGATACGCAGTATTTT. Residues: CASSPPGTSGSADTQYF.

The chain recombines TRBV6-6 with TRBJ1-1; D unresolved. Trimming removed 4 bases at V and 0 bases at J, with 15 bases between. The V gene's germline CDR1 is MNHNY and CDR2 SVGAGI (reference sequence). The CDR3 length is 16 residues. In DNA form, the CDR3 reads TGTGCCAGCAGTTGGCGGTGGACGGGGATGAACACTGAAGCTTTCTTT. This encodes CASSWRWTGMNTEAFF.

The V and J genes are TRBV18 and TRBJ2-5, with 8 bases aligning to TRBD1. The CDR3 sequence is 14 residues long. The V gene's germline CDR1 is KGHSH and CDR2 LQKENI. After removal of 3 bases from V and 4 bases from J, the junction contained 4 bases not matched to a gene. CDR3 sequence reads: CASSPGQGVETQYF. CDR3 sequence (DNA): TGTGCCAGCTCACCCGGACAGGGAGTAGAGACCCAGTACTTC.

The V and J genes are TRBV18 and TRBJ2-1; D may correspond to TRBD1 or TRBD2 (5 bases each). The germline CDR1 and CDR2 sequences are KGHSH and LQKENI. V was pared by 1 base and J by 0 bases, with 7 bases between. This CDR3 is built from 15 residues. This CDR3 is CASSPLGGSYNEQFF. CDR3 in DNA: TGTGCCAGCTCACCACTTGGGGGCTCCTACAATGAGCAGTTCTTC.